The rows below give T cell receptor beta chains drawn from one sample of a study of T cells in Graves' hyperthyroidism and ophthalmopathy. Via MiXCR, TCRdb re-called the multiplex PCR reads, giving one row per CDR3 protein. The repertoire holds roughly 380,000 distinct CDR3 sequences, around a sixth seen once, with around a sixth in the top ten. The sample comprised blood. The origin of the receptors is a woman aged 40-49 years with Graves' ophthalmopathy. Each CDR3 is given with its conserved first and last residue. D genes are given only for firm matches. Clone size is stated in some rows and not others, as once, few, many or a class when expanded.

v_call	j_call	clone_size	d_call	cdr3_aa	cdr3_nt
TRBV4-3	TRBJ1-2	many	.	CASSQEGVRAYGYTF	TGCGCCAGCAGCCAAGAGGGCGTCAGGGCCTATGGCTACACCTTC
TRBV28	TRBJ2-4	many	.	CASSLTVGKNIQYF	TGTGCCAGCAGTTTGACAGTAGGCAAAAACATTCAGTACTTC
TRBV4-1	TRBJ1-1	many	.	CASSLSRGANTEAFF	TGCGCCAGCAGCCTATCTCGGGGGGCTAACACTGAAGCTTTCTTT
TRBV12-3/TRBV12-4	TRBJ2-7	few	.	CASSLEPGTHEQYF	TGTGCCAGCAGTTTAGAACCAGGGACGCACGAGCAGTACTTC
TRBV28	TRBJ1-5	.	.	CASSLFWGSGQPQHF	TGTGCCAGCAGTTTATTTTGGGGGAGCGGTCAGCCCCAGCATTTT
TRBV6-5	TRBJ2-2	many	.	CASSRDPTGELFF	TGTGCCAGCAGTCGGGACCCGACCGGGGAGCTGTTTTTT
TRBV6-2/TRBV6-3	TRBJ2-5	many	.	CASSYSIRLETQYF	TGTGCCAGCAGTTACTCGATTCGGCTAGAGACCCAGTACTTC
TRBV12-3/TRBV12-4	TRBJ2-7	many	TRBD2	CASSPSGTSGYEQYF	TGTGCCAGCAGCCCATCCGGGACTAGCGGATACGAGCAGTACTTC
TRBV6-5	TRBJ2-5	many	.	CASSYGSAQYF	TGTGCCAGCAGTTACGGGTCGGCCCAGTACTTC
TRBV11-2	TRBJ2-7	.	.	CASSSGPGIGNEQYF	TGTGCCAGCAGCTCAGGTCCCGGGATCGGGAACGAGCAGTACTTC
TRBV19	TRBJ1-3	many	.	CASGTGTPDSGNTIYF	TGTGCCAGTGGGACCGGGACACCCGACTCTGGAAACACCATATATTTT
TRBV10-3	TRBJ1-1	many	.	CAISSDRNTEAFF	TGTGCCATCAGTTCGGACAGGAACACTGAAGCTTTCTTT
TRBV19	TRBJ1-1	many	.	CASSPPGRQSAEAFF	TGTGCCAGTAGTCCGCCGGGGAGGCAATCGGCTGAAGCTTTCTTT
TRBV19	TRBJ1-1	.	.	CASSMVLGNTEAFF	TGTGCCAGTAGTATGGTCCTCGGAAACACTGAAGCTTTCTTT
TRBV20-1	TRBJ2-5	.	TRBD2	CSAITLSGGLAGGKETQYF	TGCAGTGCTATCACCTTATCGGGGGGACTAGCGGGAGGGAAAGAGACCCAGTACTTC
TRBV10-1	TRBJ1-6	.	.	CASRKNLTGSSYNSPLHF	TGCGCCAGCAGAAAGAATCTTACAGGGAGCTCCTATAATTCACCCCTCCACTTT
TRBV12-3/TRBV12-4	TRBJ1-1	many	.	CAISGGVNTEAFF	TGTGCCATCAGTGGAGGGGTGAACACTGAAGCTTTCTTT
TRBV15	TRBJ1-5	.	.	CATSRAGLKQPQHF	TGTGCCACCAGCAGGGCAGGGTTGAAGCAGCCCCAGCATTTT
TRBV7-9	TRBJ2-4	many	.	CASSPWEPFKNIQYF	TGTGCCAGCAGCCCTTGGGAGCCGTTCAAAAACATTCAGTACTTC
TRBV19	TRBJ1-1	many	.	CASSTRVDTEAFF	TGTGCCAGTAGTACCAGGGTGGACACTGAAGCTTTCTTT
TRBV6-5	TRBJ2-7	many	.	CASAGRYEQYF	TGTGCCAGCGCGGGGCGCTACGAGCAGTACTTC
TRBV11-2	TRBJ1-1	.	.	CASSLKVLGGTEAFF	TGTGCCAGCAGCTTAAAAGTGTTGGGGGGCACTGAAGCTTTCTTT
TRBV12-3/TRBV12-4	TRBJ1-1	.	.	CAGTIGSEAFF	TGTGCCGGCACCATCGGGTCTGAAGCTTTCTTT
TRBV12-3/TRBV12-4	TRBJ2-2	many	TRBD1	CASSWDRGELFF	TGTGCCAGCAGCTGGGACAGGGGGGAGCTGTTTTTT
TRBV18	TRBJ2-3	.	.	CASSPSGYADTQYF	TGTGCCAGCTCACCCAGTGGGTACGCAGATACGCAGTATTTT
TRBV12-3/TRBV12-4	TRBJ2-2	many	.	CASSTISPNTVELFF	TGTGCCAGCAGTACTATTTCCCCGAACACCGTGGAGCTGTTTTTT
TRBV12-3/TRBV12-4	TRBJ2-2	.	TRBD2	CASSPRRLARSNTGELFF	TGTGCCAGCAGTCCGCGAAGACTAGCGCGATCGAACACCGGGGAGCTGTTTTTT
TRBV11-2	TRBJ2-7	many	.	CASSFRTTPYEQYF	TGTGCCAGCAGCTTCAGGACAACCCCCTACGAGCAGTACTTC
TRBV6-2/TRBV6-3	TRBJ2-7	many	.	CASSHDQGRHEQYF	TGTGCCAGCAGCCACGATCAGGGTCGCCACGAGCAGTACTTC
TRBV6-5	TRBJ1-1	many	TRBD1	CASRDRATEAFF	TGTGCCAGCCGGGACAGGGCCACTGAAGCTTTCTTT
TRBV12-3/TRBV12-4	TRBJ2-4	.	.	CASSLGSKNIQYF	TGTGCCAGCAGTTTGGGTTCCAAAAACATTCAGTACTTC
TRBV6-4	TRBJ1-5	many	TRBD1	CASSDFFRGVRGGTGDQPQHF	TGTGCCAGCAGTGATTTTTTTAGGGGGGTCCGAGGGGGGACAGGGGATCAGCCCCAGCATTTT
TRBV28	TRBJ2-7	.	.	CASSPTVSRGYEQYF	TGTGCCAGCAGCCCTACGGTTTCGCGGGGCTACGAGCAGTACTTC
TRBV7-2	TRBJ2-7	many	.	CASSDSMEAYEQYF	TGTGCCAGCAGCGACTCCATGGAGGCCTACGAGCAGTACTTC
TRBV7-9	TRBJ2-2	many	TRBD2	CASWRPGLVSGELFF	TGTGCCAGCTGGAGGCCGGGACTAGTATCCGGGGAGCTGTTTTTT
TRBV5-1	TRBJ2-3	many	TRBD2	CASSSSQTSRADTQYF	TGCGCCAGCAGCTCCTCCCAGACTAGCAGGGCAGATACGCAGTATTTT
TRBV6-1	TRBJ2-7	many	.	CASSERGWQAEQYF	TGTGCCAGCAGTGAACGCGGCTGGCAAGCCGAGCAGTACTTC
TRBV19	TRBJ2-2	.	.	CASSILISSNTGELFF	TGTGCCAGTAGTATATTGATATCCTCGAACACCGGGGAGCTGTTTTTT
TRBV29-1	TRBJ2-5	many	.	CSASLYGGQETQYF	TGCAGCGCTTCCCTGTACGGGGGCCAAGAGACCCAGTACTTC
TRBV11-3	TRBJ2-2	many	.	CASSLVLQGGDGELFF	TGTGCCAGCAGCTTAGTATTACAGGGCGGAGACGGGGAGCTGTTTTTT
TRBV6-2/TRBV6-3	TRBJ1-1	many	.	CASTTSRGWGEAFF	TGTGCCAGCACCACGAGTAGGGGATGGGGTGAAGCTTTCTTT
TRBV7-2	TRBJ2-2	many	TRBD2	CASSPGGWDPNTGELFF	TGTGCCAGCAGCCCCGGGGGGTGGGACCCGAACACCGGGGAGCTGTTTTTT
TRBV30	TRBJ1-6	many	.	CAWSPLGVGGLNSPLHF	TGTGCCTGGAGTCCCCTCGGGGTAGGAGGGCTGAATTCACCCCTCCACTTT
TRBV27	TRBJ1-2	many	.	CASTDNYGYTF	TGTGCCAGCACTGACAACTATGGCTACACCTTC
TRBV6-5	TRBJ2-7	many	.	CASSYSSSGVSSYEQYF	TGTGCCAGCAGTTACTCATCTTCGGGCGTGAGCTCCTACGAGCAGTACTTC
TRBV28	TRBJ2-7	.	.	CASSFPARRGEQYF	TGTGCCAGCAGTTTTCCGGCGAGAAGGGGCGAGCAGTACTTC
TRBV28	TRBJ2-2	many	TRBD1	CASSSDRGRAGELFF	TGTGCCAGCAGCAGCGACAGGGGGCGGGCCGGGGAGCTGTTTTTT
TRBV30	TRBJ1-4	many	TRBD1	CAWSVPLYRDRNEKLFF	TGTGCCTGGAGTGTTCCTCTTTATCGGGACAGGAATGAAAAACTGTTTTTT
TRBV30	TRBJ1-1	many	.	CAWSVRENTEAFF	TGTGCCTGGAGTGTTAGGGAGAACACTGAAGCTTTCTTT